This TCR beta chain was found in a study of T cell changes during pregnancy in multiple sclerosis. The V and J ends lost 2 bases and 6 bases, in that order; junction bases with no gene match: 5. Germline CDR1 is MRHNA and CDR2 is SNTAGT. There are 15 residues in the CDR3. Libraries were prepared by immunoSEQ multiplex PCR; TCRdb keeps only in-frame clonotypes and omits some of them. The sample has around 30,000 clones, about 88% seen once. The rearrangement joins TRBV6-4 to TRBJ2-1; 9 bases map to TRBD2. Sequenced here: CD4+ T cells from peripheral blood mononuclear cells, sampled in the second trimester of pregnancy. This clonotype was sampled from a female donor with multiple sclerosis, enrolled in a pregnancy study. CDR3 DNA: TGTGCCAGCAGTGACCTGGCGGGGGGGAGCAATGAGCAGTTCTTC. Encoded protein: CASSDLAGGSNEQFF.